The entry below describes one TCR beta chain. The specificity of this receptor is unknown. The record has no base qualities; no much larger clone is one base away. This entry comes from a study of cytomegalovirus exposure and HLA in healthy donors (dated by TCRdb to 2016 to 2017). For the study in its entirety: An earlier analysis of 587 of the donors reported 250 to 300 Gb of sequence data and about 120 million unique TCR beta sequences obtained from about 180 million T cells. Donor age, sex, ethnicity and CMV serostatus were collected together with the repertoire data. The number of typed donors differed by locus: about 620-640 for A, B, C, DRB1 and DQB1; approximately 520 for DQA1; over 600 for DPA1; and around 470 for DPB1. All discovery cohort repertoires had been generated using a single sequencing platform. Approximately 310 gigabases of sequencing data and around 85 million unique TCR sequences made up an early release that covered approximately 700 HLA-typed donors. In addition to the first cohort of roughly 670 subjects, a separate validation cohort of approximately 130 different subjects was used. In a later analysis, previously published TCR beta repertoires from about 640 donors were re-analyzed and high-resolution HLA genotyping was added so that TCR occurrence patterns could be studied. Among the roughly 390 genotyped donors, around 81% belonged to the genetic ancestry cluster associated with self-reported Caucasian donors. HLA typing covered class I and class II loci at four-digit resolution. A later genetic analysis took genome-wide SNP genotypes for about 65% of the 666 donors and used that subset as a discovery cohort. An earlier analysis of 587 of the donors applied high-throughput TCR beta sequencing to assess whether each TCR beta V gene segment acted as functional or pseudogenic. The study used immunosequencing to profile the T cell repertoires of more than 650 subjects and linked those repertoires to cytomegalovirus serostatus. Because of strong linkage in the cohort, five DR-DQ haplotypes were treated as single units for association and clustering. Rather than drawing on any new phenotypic data, the later analysis identified candidate immune exposures from TCR beta sequences and the way those sequences occurred across donors. High-throughput TCR immunosequencing, statistical association of individual TCRs with disease status, and machine learning were combined to predict cytomegalovirus infection status. Among several hundred genotyped donors of the cohort, an average of approximately 200,000 unique TCR beta nucleotide sequences was sequenced per donor, of which approximately 18% were non-productive. The aim of the study was to test whether cataloging public T cell receptors could identify signatures of past pathogen exposure.

Trimming removed 3 bases from V and 12 bases from J; the gene matches leave 6 bases unexplained. CDR1 is given as LNHDA and CDR2 as SQIVND, both from the germline V gene (reference sequence). The cysteine opens and the phenylalanine closes a CDR3 of 14 amino acids. Here the CDR3 DNA is all that survives: 42 bases in frame from base 1. The library was generated by the immunoSEQ multiplex PCR assay. For the multiplex PCR, a mixture combining 60 forward primers for TCR Vbeta segments and 13 reverse primers for TCR Jbeta segments was used. A multiplex PCR assay on genomic DNA amplified the CDR3 region of rearranged TCR beta genes. Amplified TCR beta libraries were sequenced as 87-base-pair reads on the Illumina HiSeq System. As for the authors' bioinformatics: Across the 670 or so repertoires, a later analysis counted tens of millions of unique TCR beta chains, around 11 million of which were shared by at least two donors. Raw reads were error-corrected and collapsed into unique sequences by a nearest-neighbor algorithm in which closely related sequences were merged to remove PCR and sequencing errors. Alignment of CDR3 sequences to IMGT reference sequences was used to assign V, D and J gene segments. For a sequence to be retained, a match of at least six nucleotides to both a V gene segment and a J gene segment was required. Rearrangements were called productive when the CDR3 lacked stop codons and stayed in frame with V and J; all others were non-productive. Following IMGT convention, CDR3 was defined as the stretch from the second conserved V-encoded cysteine to the conserved J-encoded phenylalanine. The earlier analysis of about 570 of the donors excluded any sequence lacking an unambiguous match to a single V gene segment. An earlier analysis of almost 600 of the donors classified V segments as functional when productive rearrangements were above 56.7% and as segregating when the standard deviation between donors was above 5%. To diagnose cytomegalovirus status from the catalog of TCR beta chain sequences, a statistical classification framework was built. In a later analysis, TCR nucleotide sequences were compared against IMGT/GENE-DB human TR gene sequences so that V and J genes could be assigned. The TCRdist pipeline was used in a later analysis to assign CDR3 sequences and most-parsimonious VDJ recombination scenarios. In a later analysis, every TCR beta chain was defined by the combination of its CDR3 amino acid sequence and its V-gene family, and reads without a unique V-gene family were dropped. As a way to deal with suspected cross-contamination and a sequencing artifact, a later analysis dropped approximately 590 nucleotide sequences that were highly shared and had low generation probability. In a later analysis, a clonal expansion index was calculated for each public chain from normalized within-repertoire ranks of inferred template counts. In a later analysis, generation probabilities were computed with a VDJ recombination model fitted to out-of-frame rearrangements, and the resulting probabilities were checked against IGoR. In a later analysis, TCR-TCR, TCR-HLA and TCR-CMV co-occurrence was scored with hypergeometric tests, and a repertoire-size bias correction was applied to TCR pairs. To estimate false discovery rates, a later analysis permuted the HLA or CMV assignments 20 times. In a later analysis, co-occurring TCRs were grouped using DBSCAN, with TCRdist sequence similarity added in when clustering inside HLA-allele-positive subsets. Co-occurrence clustering excluded repertoires with fewer than 30,000 or more than 120,000 public chains, plus five with anomalous nucleotide sharing. This immuneACCESS table, as held by TCRdb, lists in-frame sequences with V and J called but not all clones. Of the missing ones, under half trace to an unresolved V gene in checked studies; the others have no known cause. The V and J calls and clone size come from that table; D and trimming were worked out from the DNA. The sample has about 98,000 clones on record, approximately 78% of them singletons. Of the sample, roughly 1.4% falls within the top ten clones.

What the authors observed across the whole study: HLA typing was unavailable for some donors at each locus, so association tests used only the typed subset. In a later analysis, several top co-occurrence clusters were reported to appear linked to parvovirus B19, influenza, CMV and Epstein-Barr virus. Correlated functional status among segregating V segments might be attributable to linkage disequilibrium, but an unknown experimental factor could not be ruled out. While some public TCRs were present in many individuals, most TCR sequences turned up only very rarely across donors. Three of the identified cytomegalovirus-associated TCR beta chains were confirmed in vitro to be specific for cytomegalovirus antigens. In a later analysis, around 17,000 TCR beta sequences were associated with specific HLA alleles at a false discovery rate of 0.05. In an earlier analysis of some 640 of the donors, most TCR beta V segments were observed in productive rearrangements about 90% or about 30% of the time, broadly matching IMGT annotations. For the cohort, immune exposure information was limited to CMV serostatus. According to a later analysis, TCR association rates differed among HLA loci, with DRB1 alleles showing the most associated TCRs and HLA-C alleles showing the fewest. Compared with equally common non-associated chains, HLA-associated TCR beta chains in a later analysis were more clonally expanded and had lower generation probabilities. Some IMGT-functional V segments, including TRBV6-2 and TRBV6-3, could not be told apart with the 87-base-pair reads, so those segments were excluded. Seventeen rarely observed V segments, including chromosome 9 orphons, were excluded from the earlier analysis of several hundred of the donors because counts were too low. A further reported finding was that TCR beta sequences accurately predicted the HLA-A and HLA-B alleles for most subjects in the first cohort. According to a later genetic analysis, donors in an Asian-associated ancestry cluster had fewer N-insertions in productive TCRs than the approximately 690-donor mean. Strong co-occurrence of HLA alleles, especially DR and DQ, made assigning TCR associations to individual alleles difficult. A total of 150 or so TCR beta chains were listed by the study as associated with cytomegalovirus. A later genetic analysis associated a missense DCLRE1C variant with V-gene and J-gene trimming of TCR beta chains, and an independent cohort replicated the association. A group of highly shared sequence variants was considered likely to be a technical artifact of the sequencing pipeline. The classifier was reported to diagnose cytomegalovirus status with high specificity and sensitivity in both the original cohort and the validation cohort. Sequencing depth was assumed to be roughly uniform across donors in the presence/absence analyses, though that assumption may not hold. This cohort had only TCR beta chains sequenced, and the lack of alpha or paired-chain data limited which features could be detected. The authors suggested that the approach could potentially be extended to other disease states and immunological phenotypes. Most CMV-associated TCR beta chains appeared to be HLA-restricted in a later analysis, and the HLA associations seemed to be driven largely by CMV exposure.

The cohort was made up of 500 to 800 healthy bone marrow donors. All cohort members were sampled while nominally healthy, although unrecorded immune exposures were likely present. The donor tested CMV seronegative, placing the donor among the approximately 400 seronegative members of the cohort. Every donor gave a peripheral blood sample, and the peripheral blood mononuclear cells from that sample were used for TCR beta sequencing. The Qiagen DNeasy Blood Extraction Kit was used to extract genomic DNA from the blood cell samples. The V gene is TRBV19 and the J gene is TRBJ1-6; 9 bases in the junction line up with TRBD1. This receptor was taken from a man aged 40-49 years in good health and CMV-seronegative. Sequencing used PBMCs. The CDR3 in this case is CASSMGQGEGPLHF. The bases are TGTGCCAGTAGTATGGGACAGGGCGAAGGACCCCTCCACTTT.